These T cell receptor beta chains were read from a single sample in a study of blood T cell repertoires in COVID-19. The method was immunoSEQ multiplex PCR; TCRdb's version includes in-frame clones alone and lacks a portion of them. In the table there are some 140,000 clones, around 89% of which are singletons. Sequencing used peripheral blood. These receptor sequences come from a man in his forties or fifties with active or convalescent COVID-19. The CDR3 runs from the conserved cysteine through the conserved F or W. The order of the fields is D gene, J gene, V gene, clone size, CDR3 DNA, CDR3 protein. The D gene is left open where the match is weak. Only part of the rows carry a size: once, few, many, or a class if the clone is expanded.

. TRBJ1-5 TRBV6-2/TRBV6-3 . TGTGCCAGCAGTACCACAGGGAATCAGCCCCAGCATTTT CASSTTGNQPQHF
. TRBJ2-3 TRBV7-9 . TGTGCCAGCAGCTTAGTCGGTAGCACAGATACGCAGTATTTT CASSLVGSTDTQYF
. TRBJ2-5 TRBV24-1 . TGTGCCACCAGTGGCAGGCACCAAGAGACCCAGTACTTC CATSGRHQETQYF
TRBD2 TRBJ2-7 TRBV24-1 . TGTGCCACCCAAAGCGGGGAACTTGCCTACGAGCAGTACTTC CATQSGELAYEQYF
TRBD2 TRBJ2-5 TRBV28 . TGTGCCAGCAGCCCGGAGGCTAGCGGATCCCCGTGGGGCCTGGGAGAGACCCAGTACTTC CASSPEASGSPWGLGETQYF
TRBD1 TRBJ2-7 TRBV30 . TGTGCCTGGCTCAACAGGGGGGCTACCTACGAGCAGTACTTC CAWLNRGATYEQYF
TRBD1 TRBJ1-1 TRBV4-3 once TGCGCCAGCAGCCAGGAAACCGGGACAGGGACTGCAGCTTTCTTT CASSQETGTGTAAFF
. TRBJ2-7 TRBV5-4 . TGTGCCAGCAGCTTGGCCGGAGGGGCCTCCTACGAGCAGTACTTC CASSLAGGASYEQYF
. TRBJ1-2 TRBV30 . TGTGCCTGGAGTGTGGGGCATATATCCTATGGCTACACCTTC CAWSVGHISYGYTF
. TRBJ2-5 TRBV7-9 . TGTGCCAGCAGCTTCTTTCAGGGCCAACAAGAGACCCAGTACTTC CASSFFQGQQETQYF
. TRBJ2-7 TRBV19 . TGTGCCAGTATTCCGGGACACTTCTACGAGCAGTACTTC CASIPGHFYEQYF
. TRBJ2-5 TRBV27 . TGTGCCAGCAAACCTCATGGGGCAGCCCAAGAGACCCAGTACTTC CASKPHGAAQETQYF
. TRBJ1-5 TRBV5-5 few TGTGCCAGCGCCCCGCGGCCGCAAGATAGCAATCAGCCCCAGCATTTT CASAPRPQDSNQPQHF
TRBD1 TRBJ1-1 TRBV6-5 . TGTGCCAGCAGTTCCCGCAGGGGGACTGAAGCTTTCTTT CASSSRRGTEAFF
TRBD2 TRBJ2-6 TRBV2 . TGCTCCCCTTCGAACGGGACTAGCGGGAGCTTACAGAAGTCCTCTGGGGCCAACGTCCTGACTTTC CSPSNGTSGSLQKSSGANVLTF
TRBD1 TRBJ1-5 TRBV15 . TGTGCGACCTGGTCGGGACAGGTCTTTGATCAGCCCCAGCATTTT CATWSGQVFDQPQHF
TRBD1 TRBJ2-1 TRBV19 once TGTGCCAGTAGTATTAGGGACAGGGTGATCGGTGAGCAGTTCTTC CASSIRDRVIGEQFF
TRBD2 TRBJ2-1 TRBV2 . TGTGCCACCTTAGCGGGAGCAGCCTACAATGAGCAGTTCTTC CATLAGAAYNEQFF
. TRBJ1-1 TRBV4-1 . TGCGCCAGCAGCCAAGGCAGGATAAACACTGAAGCTTTCTTT CASSQGRINTEAFF
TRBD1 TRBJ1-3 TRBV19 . TGTGCCAGCAACACAGGGGGCAGAGGTCGTTTTTCGGAGAACACCATATATTTT CASNTGGRGRFSENTIYF
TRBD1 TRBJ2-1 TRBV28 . TGTGCCAGCATGGGACAGCGGAAATACAATGAGCAGTTCTTC CASMGQRKYNEQFF
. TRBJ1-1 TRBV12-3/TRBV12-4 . TGTGCCAGCAGTTTACCTGGGGAGACAGAAGCTTTCTTT CASSLPGETEAFF
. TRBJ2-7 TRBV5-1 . TGCGCCAGCAGCTTGCTGGGCGAAACCTACGAGCAGTACTTC CASSLLGETYEQYF
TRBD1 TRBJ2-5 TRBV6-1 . TGTGCCAGCAGTGAAAACACAGGGGTCCAAGAGACCCAGTACTTC CASSENTGVQETQYF
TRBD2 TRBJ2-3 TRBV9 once TGTGCCAGCAGCCCGGGGGGGGGCCCAGATACGCAGTATTTT CASSPGGGPDTQYF
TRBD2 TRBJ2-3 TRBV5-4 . TGTGCCAGCAGCTTGGTGGCGGGAGGGGGCACAGATACGCAGTATTTT CASSLVAGGGTDTQYF
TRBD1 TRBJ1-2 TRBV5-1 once TGCGCCAGCAGGGATGGGACAGGGGGCAACTATGGCTACACCTTC CASRDGTGGNYGYTF
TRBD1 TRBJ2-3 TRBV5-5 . TGTGCCAGCAGCTGGCCAGGGGGCCGAGGCACAGATACGCAGTATTTT CASSWPGGRGTDTQYF
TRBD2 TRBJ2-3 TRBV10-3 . TGTGCCATCAGTGAGCCTGTTAAGCGGGAGGGCCGGGGAGATACGCAGTATTTT CAISEPVKREGRGDTQYF
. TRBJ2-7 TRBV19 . TGTGCCAGTAGTATAATTAAGGGGACATACGAGCAGTACTTC CASSIIKGTYEQYF
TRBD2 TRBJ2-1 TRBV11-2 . TGTGCCAGCAGCCAGGGACTAGCGGGAGTCTACAATGAGCAGTTCTTC CASSQGLAGVYNEQFF
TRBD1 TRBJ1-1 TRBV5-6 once TGTGCCAGCAGCGACCCGACAGGGGGGAACACTGAAGCTTTCTTT CASSDPTGGNTEAFF
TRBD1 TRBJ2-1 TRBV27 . TGTGCCAGCAGTCGCGCTAGAACCGGGACAGTCTACAATGAGCAGTTCTTC CASSRARTGTVYNEQFF
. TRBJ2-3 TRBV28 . TGTGCCAGCAGTTTCCTATCGCCGGATACGCAGTATTTT CASSFLSPDTQYF
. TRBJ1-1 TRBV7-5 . TGTGCCAGAAGCTCATCGGGACAGATGAACACTGAAGCTTTCTTT CARSSSGQMNTEAFF
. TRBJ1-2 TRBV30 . TGTGCCTGGAGTGTGGGGGGCTATGGCTACACCTTC CAWSVGGYGYTF
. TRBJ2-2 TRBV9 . TGTGCCAGCAGACGGGAGAACACCGGGGAGCTGTTTTTT CASRRENTGELFF
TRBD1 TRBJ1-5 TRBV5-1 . TGCGCCAGCAGCCTCGAAGGGGGCTCAGGCAATCAGCCCCAGCATTTT CASSLEGGSGNQPQHF
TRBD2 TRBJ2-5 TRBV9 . TGTGCCAGCAGCAAAGGACTAGCGGGAGTGGAGACCCAGTACTTC CASSKGLAGVETQYF
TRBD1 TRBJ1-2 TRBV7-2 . TGTGCCAGCAGCCCCAGGGCTGACCAGGGGGCGGGCTATGGCTACACCTTC CASSPRADQGAGYGYTF
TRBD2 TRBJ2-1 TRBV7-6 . TGTGCCAGCAGCCGGAGGACTAGCGGGAGTTCCTATGAGCAGTTCTTC CASSRRTSGSSYEQFF
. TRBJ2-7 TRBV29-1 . TGCAGTGCACAGGGCGCAGCCTACGAGCAGTACTTC CSAQGAAYEQYF
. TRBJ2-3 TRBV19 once TGTGCCAGTAGTATCGGAGGGACTGGCACAGATACGCAGTATTTT CASSIGGTGTDTQYF
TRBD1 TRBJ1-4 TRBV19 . TGTGCCAGTAGTCCGGGACAGGTGGTCGGGGAAAAACTGTTTTTT CASSPGQVVGEKLFF
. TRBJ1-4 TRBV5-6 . TGTGCCAGCAGCCTTCCCGGGTCTAGTAATGAAAAACTGTTTTTT CASSLPGSSNEKLFF
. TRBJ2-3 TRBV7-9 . TGTGCCAGCAGCTTAGCTTTTACGGGAACCACAGATACGCAGTATTTT CASSLAFTGTTDTQYF
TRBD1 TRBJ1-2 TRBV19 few TGTGCCAGTAGTCGACAGGGGTCGAACGGCTACACCTTC CASSRQGSNGYTF
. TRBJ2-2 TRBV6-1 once TGTGCCAGCAGTGAAGCGACGACGGGGGTCCCTATAGGGGAGCTGTTTTTT CASSEATTGVPIGELFF
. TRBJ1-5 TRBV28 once TGTGCCAGCACCTATCACCGAGCCAGACTGAATCAGCCCCAGCATTTT CASTYHRARLNQPQHF